These 12 T cell receptor beta chains were sequenced from one sample in a study of T cell changes during pregnancy in multiple sclerosis. Clones were sequenced by immunoSEQ multiplex PCR, and TCRdb holds only the in-frame ones, with some missing. The table lists 55,000 to 80,000 clones, 94% of them singletons, with around 0.6% in the top ten. Here the sequenced sample was peripheral blood, taken in the third trimester of pregnancy. The receptor source for this set is a female donor with multiple sclerosis, enrolled in a pregnancy study.

This clone was seen once. J is TRBJ2-5 and V is TRBV5-1, with D perhaps matching TRBD1 (5 bases). This CDR3 is built from 13 residues. V lost 2 bases and J lost 6, with 11 bases in between. CDR1 SGHRS and CDR2 YFSETQ come from the germline V gene. The CDR3 loop reads CASSLEGAQTQYF. The CDR3 DNA reads TGCGCCAGCAGCTTAGAAGGGGCGCAGACCCAGTACTTC.

The CDR3 DNA reads TGTGCCAGTAGTATAAGGGAGGGGAATCAGCCCCAGCATTTT. Translation: CASSIREGNQPQHF. The V gene is TRBV19, the J gene TRBJ1-5; tentative D call: TRBD1 (5 bases). Deletions cut 2 bases from V and 4 bases from J, with 9 bases between. The CDR3 has 14 amino acids. Germline V lookup: CDR1 LNHDA, CDR2 SQIVND (reference sequence).

V and J are TRBV19 and TRBJ1-5; D is unresolved. Deletions cut 7 bases from V and 0 bases from J, with 13 bases between. The germline V gene encodes CDR1 LNHDA and CDR2 SQIVND (reference sequence). The CDR3 has 15 amino acids. CDR3 in amino acids: CASIVQSNSNQPQHF. The DNA of the CDR3 is TGTGCCAGTATCGTACAGAGTAATAGCAATCAGCCCCAGCATTTT.

This chain uses TRBV5-4 with TRBJ1-1; D gene unclear. V lost 0 bases to trimming and J lost 4 bases, with 7 bases between them. This CDR3 has 13 residues. Germline V gene sequence: CDR1 SGHNT, CDR2 YYREEE (reference sequence). The CDR3 region has the DNA TGTGCCAGCAGCTTGGTCTCCGGCACTGAAGCTTTCTTT. Its protein is CASSLVSGTEAFF.

In regard to this clone: Just one base apart from a much larger clone, this may be a read error. This chain joins TRBV2 and TRBJ1-5, with TRBD1 matching 10 bases. Trimming removed 4 bases from V and 13 bases from J; junction bases left unmatched: 1. Germline V gene data show CDR1 as SNHLY and CDR2 as FYNNEI. The CDR3 extends over 11 amino acids. CDR3 DNA sequence: TGTGCCAGCAGTGGGGACAGGGGACAGCATTTT. Protein sequence: CASSGDRGQHF.

V usage is TRBV6-6 and J usage is TRBJ1-3, with D tentatively TRBD1 (5 bases). The germline V gene encodes CDR1 MNHNY and CDR2 SVGAGI (reference sequence). V lost 4 bases to trimming and J lost 2 bases, with 12 bases between them. This CDR3 contains 15 residues. The CDR3 region is CASSSSGGTGNTIYF. The CDR3 DNA sequence: TGTGCCAGCAGTTCCTCCGGGGGGACTGGAAACACCATATATTTT.

The rearrangement uses TRBV15 and TRBJ2-3; possible D gene TRBD1, 5 bases. The germline CDR1 and CDR2 sequences are LNHNV and YYDKDF (reference sequence). V lost 3 bases to trimming and J lost 1 base, with 11 bases between them. The CDR3 has 15 amino acids. CDR3 protein: CATSRGTGRTDTQYF. The CDR3, as DNA: TGTGCCACCAGCAGGGGAACAGGTCGCACAGATACGCAGTATTTT.

The chain combines TRBV19 with TRBJ1-1, with TRBD1 matching over 8 bases. Per the germline V gene, CDR1 is LNHDA and CDR2 is SQIVND (reference sequence). The CDR3 consists of 12 residues. After removal of 7 bases from V and 5 bases from J, the junction contained 3 bases not matched to a gene. DNA of the CDR3: TGTGCCAGTAACCACAGGGGGACTGAAGCTTTCTTT. It yields the protein CASNHRGTEAFF. The full variable domain, completed using reference TRBV19 and TRBJ1-1, is DGGITQSPKYLFRKEGQNVTLSCEQNLNHDAMYWYRQDPGQGLRLIYYSQIVNDFQKGDIAEGYSVSREKKESFPLTVTSAQKNPTAFYLCASNHRGTEAFFGQGTRLTVV.

This clone was recorded only once. The J gene is TRBJ1-2, the V gene TRBV5-6; D remains ambiguous. Trimming left V 1 base short and J 7 bases short, with 11 bases between. This CDR3 is built from 13 residues. Germline CDR1 SGHDT, CDR2 YYEEEE. CDR3 region: CASSLPSGSGYTF. The CDR3 coding sequence is TGTGCCAGCAGCTTGCCCTCGGGATCTGGCTACACCTTC. Variable domain in full (rest from reference TRBV5-6 and TRBJ1-2): DAGVTQSPTHLIKTRGQQVTLRCSPKSGHDTVSWYQQALGQGPQFIFQYYEEEERQRGNFPDRFSGHQFPNYSSELNVNALLLGDSALYLCASSLPSGSGYTFGSGTRLTVV.

This chain uses TRBV9 with TRBJ1-3, with 7 positions matching TRBD1. CDR3 size: 15 residues. The V gene end was trimmed by 3 bases and the J gene end by 0 bases; junction bases not matched to a gene: 3. The germline V gene encodes CDR1 SGDLS and CDR2 YYNGEE. As DNA, the CDR3 is TGTGCCAGCAGCGCCGCAGGGGGCTCTGGAAACACCATATATTTT. Its translation is CASSAAGGSGNTIYF.

The chain joins TRBV29-1 to TRBJ1-2; no definite D call. V was trimmed by 6 bases and J by 5 bases, leaving 16 bases between them. CDR3 length equals 13 residues. Germline CDR1 reads SQVTM; CDR2 reads ANQGSEA. The CDR3 bases are TGCAGCGTCCCGACTCCTACCCTTTATGGCTACACCTTC. Protein sequence: CSVPTPTLYGYTF.

The chain links TRBV9 to TRBJ2-5, with 10 nucleotides matching TRBD2. This CDR3 contains 15 residues. Germline assignment: CDR1 SGDLS and CDR2 YYNGEE. Trimming removed 3 bases from V and 5 bases from J; junction bases left unmatched: 7. The CDR3 region is CASSGQRGGQETQYF. In DNA, the CDR3 is TGTGCCAGCAGCGGACAGCGGGGGGGCCAGGAGACCCAGTACTTC. Using reference TRBV9 and TRBJ2-5 for the parts outside the CDR3, the full variable domain is DSGVTQTPKHLITATGQRVTLRCSPRSGDLSVYWYQQSLDQGLQFLIQYYNGEERAKGNILERFSAQQFPDLHSELNLSSLELGDSALYFCASSGQRGGQETQYFGPGTRLLVL.